The following is a T cell receptor (beta chain) sequence with its context. The CDR3 length is 13 residues. V was trimmed by 0 bases and J by 2 bases, leaving 6 bases between them. Germline V gene sequence: CDR1 SGHRS, CDR2 YFSETQ. Authors' methods: Amplified reference gene primers provided the basis for estimating nucleated cell counts. Libraries were prepared by immunoSEQ multiplex PCR; TCRdb keeps only in-frame clonotypes and omits some of them. For V, J and clone size, that table is used; D and trimming come from the DNA. This sample has about 100,000 clones, with roughly 90% found just once. This entry belongs to a study of blood T cell repertoires in COVID-19. Study overall: Sources were T cells, B-cell-depleted T cells, or PBMCs; the material itself was cDNA or gDNA.

Sample: peripheral blood. The sequence was collected from a woman of 80 years or more with acute or convalescent COVID-19. The V and J genes are TRBV5-1 and TRBJ2-7; D is ambiguous. The CDR3 coding sequence is TGCGCCAGCAGCTTGGACAGAACCTACGAGCAGTACTTC. It encodes CASSLDRTYEQYF.